This T cell receptor (beta chain) is drawn from a study of Tregs in tolerant kidney transplant recipients. Study at large: Recipients received nonmyeloablative bone marrow transplants from related graft donors, with transient mixed chimerism. Findings and limits, study-wide: The most relevant donor-specific Treg TCRbeta repertoire apparently came from expansion with activated donor B cells. Biological reproducibility was not directly addressed in this study.

This CDR3 contains 14 residues. CDR1 is MDHEN, CDR2 SYDVKM, per germline. V dropped 4 bases and J dropped 4 bases, with 13 bases sitting between them. A note on this clone: Its antigen remains unknown.

The table came from immunoSEQ multiplex PCR; TCRdb's copy has only in-frame clones and leaves some out. The sample has 100,000 to 130,000 clones, 90% seen once. Thawed PBMCs were FACS-sorted into unstimulated CD4+CD25+CD127- regulatory T cells, CD4+CD25- non-regulatory cells, CD4 and CD8 cells. This sequence joins TRBV28 and TRBJ2-5; the D gene is possibly TRBD2 (6 bases). Sequences were derived from CD4+ T cells from blood, sampled before the transplant. The clonotype comes from a human donor who received a combined kidney and bone marrow transplant. The CDR3 DNA reads as TGTGCCAGCAGTTCCCCGGGAGTAGCAGAGACCCAGTACTTC. This gives the protein CASSSPGVAETQYF.